The 32 T cell receptor beta chains given below trace back to one sample, sequenced in a study of blood T cell repertoires in COVID-19. Generated by immunoSEQ multiplex PCR, the TCRdb table keeps only in-frame clones and is missing some. The table records roughly 360,000 clones, around 89% of them present only once. Sequenced material: PBMCs or T cells enriched from blood (not recorded which). The receptors derive from a woman aged 25 to 39 with acute COVID-19.

This chain's CDR3 is CASSESIGTGKNTEAFF. In DNA form, the CDR3 reads TGCGCCAGCAGTGAGTCGATCGGCACAGGGAAGAACACTGAAGCTTTCTTT. The chain carries TRBV10-1 and TRBJ1-1; a possible D gene is TRBD1 (6 bases). Germline loops: CDR1 WNHNN, CDR2 SYGVQD (reference sequence). Deletions cut 0 bases from V and 1 base from J, with 15 bases between. The CDR3 totals 17 residues.

This chain joins TRBV7-9 and TRBJ2-7; D unresolved. The germline V gene encodes CDR1 SEHNR and CDR2 FQNEAQ (reference sequence). Trimming pared 5 bases from V and 0 bases from J, leaving 20 bases between. The CDR3 has 17 amino acids. CDR3 in DNA: TGTGCCAGCAGCACTACGGCCGCGAGTATGAACTCCTACGAGCAGTACTTC. As protein: CASSTTAASMNSYEQYF.

The chain has TRBV18 and TRBJ2-1; TRBD1 agrees at 9 bases. The CDR3 has 15 residues. V lost 2 bases to trimming and J lost 9 bases; unmatched junction nucleotides: 8. Germline V gives CDR1 KGHSH, CDR2 LQKENI. The CDR3 DNA reads TGTGCCAGCTCACCAGTGGGACAGGGAAGGGGTGAGCAGTTCTTC. Translated, it gives CASSPVGQGRGEQFF. The full variable domain, its missing parts supplied by reference TRBV18 and TRBJ2-1, is NAGVMQNPRHLVRRRGQEARLRCSPMKGHSHVYWYRQLPEEGLKFMVYLQKENIIDESGMPKERFSAEFPKEGPSILRIQQVVRGDSAAYFCASSPVGQGRGEQFFGPGTRLTVL.

V and J are TRBV9 and TRBJ2-7; TRBD1 is a possible D gene (5 bases). This CDR3 comprises 15 residues. Trimming took off 2 bases at V and 3 bases at J, with 15 bases between the two ends. The germline V gene has CDR1 SGDLS and CDR2 YYNGEE. CDR3 DNA: TGTGCCAGCAGCGTTGAGGATGGACACCGCTACGAGCAGTACTTC. This sequence encodes CASSVEDGHRYEQYF.

V gene TRBV9 combines with J gene TRBJ2-1, with unresolved D. CDR1 is SGDLS and CDR2 is YYNGEE in the germline V gene. The CDR3 runs to 15 residues. V shed 4 bases and J shed 7 bases, with 18 bases lying between them. DNA of the CDR3: TGTGCCAGCAGCTCCCCATTGGTCCCCAGGAATGAGCAGTTCTTC. It specifies CASSSPLVPRNEQFF.

This clone occurred once. J is TRBJ2-3 and V is TRBV11-3; 10 nucleotides line up with TRBD2. Germline values: CDR1 SGHNT, CDR2 YENEEA. J lost 5 bases, V lost 3 bases, and 5 bases had no gene match. This CDR3 is 15 amino acids long. The CDR3 reads CASSFSGGGRDTQYF. CDR3 nucleotides: TGTGCCAGCAGCTTCAGCGGGGGGGGTAGAGATACGCAGTATTTT.

The chain's CDR3 is CASRRLLAGSDTQYF. For the CDR3, the DNA is TGCGCCAGCAGGAGACTACTAGCGGGTTCAGATACGCAGTATTTT. V and J are TRBV5-1 and TRBJ2-3; TRBD2 aligns across 9 bases. The CDR3 is 15 residues long. The germline V gene has CDR1 SGHRS and CDR2 YFSETQ. The V segment lost 5 bases and the J segment 4 bases; nucleotides outside the gene matches: 8.

This sequence joins TRBV6-4 and TRBJ1-5; D is uncertain. Germline V lookup: CDR1 MRHNA, CDR2 SNTAGT. The CDR3 length is 13 residues. V was clipped by 5 bases and J by 6 bases, with 11 bases between them. CDR3 loop: CASSWQEGQPQHF. In DNA form, the CDR3 reads TGTGCCAGCAGTTGGCAGGAGGGTCAGCCCCAGCATTTT.

CDR3 DNA sequence: TGTGCCAGTAGCCCATGGGAGCTAGGCACAGATACGCAGTATTTT. Translation: CASSPWELGTDTQYF. The rearrangement joins TRBV19 to TRBJ2-3, with D possibly TRBD2 on 5 matching bases. Germline V CDR1 and CDR2: LNHDA, SQIVND (reference sequence). The CDR3 has 15 amino acids. The V end lost 6 bases, the J end lost 1 base, and 14 bases lay between the germline ends. Full variable domain (remainder filled in from reference TRBV19 and TRBJ2-3): DGGITQSPKYLFRKEGQNVTLSCEQNLNHDAMYWYRQDPGQGLRLIYYSQIVNDFQKGDIAEGYSVSREKKESFPLTVTSAQKNPTAFYLCASSPWELGTDTQYFGPGTRLTVL.

The chain uses TRBV15 and TRBJ1-2, with a tentative D call TRBD1 (6 bases). V was trimmed by 1 base and J by 7 bases, leaving 22 bases between them. The germline CDR1 and CDR2 sequences are LNHNV and YYDKDF (reference sequence). This CDR3 comprises 17 residues. In DNA, the CDR3 is TGTGCCACCAGCAGAGCCCCCGGAACAGGGCGTGACGGTGGCTACACCTTC. Encoded protein: CATSRAPGTGRDGGYTF.

V usage is TRBV27 and J usage is TRBJ1-4; TRBD1 matches 11 bases. The CDR3 loop spans 14 amino acids. Germline CDR1 reads MNHEY; CDR2 reads SMNVEV (reference sequence). V gave up 7 bases and J gave up 5 bases; unmatched junction bases: 3. CDR3 region: CASTGQGDNEKLFF. The CDR3 DNA sequence: TGTGCCAGCACGGGACAGGGGGACAATGAAAAACTGTTTTTT.

J is TRBJ2-2 and V is TRBV9, with D perhaps matching TRBD2 (5 bases). The CDR3 runs 16 residues. With 8 bases removed from V and 2 bases from J, the gap between germline ends came to 19 bases. Germline CDR1 SGDLS, CDR2 YYNGEE. The CDR3 nucleotides are TGTGCCAGTCACTGGGCCCTAGCCCCTAACACCGGGGAGCTGTTTTTT. It encodes CASHWALAPNTGELFF.

This clone was counted between two and nine times. The rearrangement uses TRBV7-8 and TRBJ1-2; the match to TRBD1 covers 9 bases. CDR1 is SGHVS, CDR2 FQNEAQ, per germline. The trim removed 4 bases at V and 2 bases at J, leaving 5 bases unmatched. The CDR3 is 15 amino acids. CDR3 coding DNA: TGTGCCAGCAGCTCCCCGGACAGGGGAAACTATGGCTACACCTTC. This encodes CASSSPDRGNYGYTF.

This rearrangement joins TRBV19 to TRBJ2-7; D call uncertain. CDR3 length: 9 residues. Trimming took 7 bases from V and 4 from J, leaving 2 bases between them. Germline CDR1 and CDR2: LNHDA and SQIVND (reference sequence). CDR3 in amino acids: CASIYEQYF. The CDR3 DNA sequence: TGTGCCAGTATATACGAGCAGTACTTC.

The chain links TRBV14 to TRBJ2-3; 9 nucleotides line up with TRBD2. With 4 bases clipped from V and 14 bases from J, the junction kept 7 bases outside the gene matches. In germline, CDR1 is SGHDN, CDR2 FVKESK. This CDR3 comprises 12 residues. The CDR3 reads CASSPHGAGGYF. In nucleotides, the CDR3 is TGTGCCAGCAGCCCGCACGGAGCGGGGGGGTATTTT.

The chain has TRBV5-1 and TRBJ1-1, with D tentatively TRBD1 (6 bases). Per germline, CDR1 SGHRS and CDR2 YFSETQ. V gave up 0 bases and J gave up 3 bases, with 12 bases separating them. CDR3 length: 15 amino acids. The CDR3 spells CASSLAAGVDTEAFF. In nucleotides, the CDR3 is TGCGCCAGCAGCTTGGCGGCAGGGGTCGACACTGAAGCTTTCTTT. Using reference TRBV5-1 and TRBJ1-1 for the parts outside the CDR3, the full variable domain is KAGVTQTPRYLIKTRGQQVTLSCSPISGHRSVSWYQQTPGQGLQFLFEYFSETQRNKGNFPGRFSGRQFSNSRSEMNVSTLELGDSALYLCASSLAAGVDTEAFFGQGTRLTVV.

This chain links TRBV7-2 with TRBJ1-2; the match to TRBD1 covers 11 bases. The CDR3 consists of 19 residues. The germline V gene has CDR1 SGHTA and CDR2 FQGNSA. V was pared by 1 base and J by 1 base, with 11 bases of the junction left unmatched. The CDR3 DNA is TGTGCCAGCAGCTTAGTGGGGCGAGGACAGGGGGCGATTAACTATGGCTACACCTTC. Residues: CASSLVGRGQGAINYGYTF. Using reference TRBV7-2 and TRBJ1-2 for the parts outside the CDR3, the full variable domain is GAGVSQSPSNKVTEKGKDVELRCDPISGHTALYWYRQSLGQGLEFLIYFQGNSAPDKSGLPSDRFSAERTGGSVSTLTIQRTQQEDSAVYLCASSLVGRGQGAINYGYTFGSGTRLTVV.

This chain joins TRBV10-3 and TRBJ2-1; 7 bases match TRBD1. CDR3 length: 14 amino acids. J lost 4 bases, V lost 0 bases, and 0 bases had no gene match. CDR1 is ENHRY and CDR2 is SYGVKD in the germline V gene. CDR3 protein: CAISESGQYNEQFF. As DNA, the CDR3 is TGTGCCATCAGTGAGTCGGGACAGTACAATGAGCAGTTCTTC.

This chain joins TRBV29-1 and TRBJ2-5, with 12 nucleotides matching TRBD2. Per the germline V gene, CDR1 is SQVTM and CDR2 is ANQGSEA. The CDR3 runs 14 residues. Losses at the gene ends were 5 bases for V and 5 bases for J; bases not matched to a gene: 6. CDR3 sequence reads: CSVSGLAGWETQYF. CDR3 DNA: TGCAGCGTTTCCGGACTAGCGGGGTGGGAGACCCAGTACTTC.

The V gene is TRBV5-1, the J gene TRBJ2-3, with D possibly matching TRBD1 (6 bases). V gave up 7 bases and J gave up 3 bases, with 18 bases separating them. Germline CDR1 is SGHRS and CDR2 is YFSETQ. CDR3 length: 15 amino acids. The CDR3 coding sequence is TGCGCCAGCCAGCAGGGGACCATAGGTACAGATACGCAGTATTTT. It is translated as CASQQGTIGTDTQYF.

The gene calls are TRBV19 and TRBJ2-4; TRBD1 aligns across 9 bases. The V gene end was trimmed by 4 bases and the J gene end by 8 bases; junction bases not matched to a gene: 3. The germline V gene encodes CDR1 LNHDA and CDR2 SQIVND (reference sequence). CDR3 length: 13 residues. CDR3 nucleotides: TGTGCCAGTAGTACGGGACAGGGATACATTCAGTACTTC. It is translated as CASSTGQGYIQYF.

This clone was picked up one time. The chain combines TRBV6-2 or TRBV6-3 with TRBJ2-4; TRBD1 aligns across 11 bases. The trim removed 2 bases at V and 1 base at J, leaving 13 bases unmatched. The CDR3 totals 20 residues. Looked up from germline, CDR1 is MNHEY and CDR2 is SVGEGT. This CDR3 is CASSYPGQGVDRTAKNIQYF. The DNA of the CDR3 is TGTGCCAGCAGTTACCCGGGACAGGGGGTGGATAGGACGGCCAAAAACATTCAGTACTTC.

The chain carries TRBV5-6 and TRBJ2-1; D remains unclear. Deletions cut 2 bases from V and 3 bases from J, with 15 bases between. Germline values: CDR1 SGHDT, CDR2 YYEEEE. This CDR3 is 16 amino acids long. CDR3 bases: TGTGCCAGCAGCTTCCGAGCAAGCCGCGGCTACAATGAGCAGTTCTTC. Protein product: CASSFRASRGYNEQFF.

The chain uses TRBV10-3 and TRBJ1-2; D might be TRBD1 (5 bases). The germline CDR1 and CDR2 sequences are ENHRY and SYGVKD. Between the trimmed V and J ends, which lost 0 bases and 2 bases, there was a span of 7 bases. The CDR3 is made up of 14 amino acids. DNA for the CDR3: TGTGCCATCAGTGAGTCAGGGGTGAACTATGGCTACACCTTC. It codes for CAISESGVNYGYTF.

The chain carries TRBV3-1 (or the pseudogene TRBV3-2) and TRBJ1-2; TRBD1 is a possible D gene (5 bases). V was shortened by 8 bases and J by 2 bases, with 6 bases between the two germline ends. CDR3 length: 11 amino acids. Germline loops: CDR1 LGHDT, CDR2 YNNKEL (reference sequence). CDR3 sequence reads: CASGGNYGYTF. CDR3 DNA sequence: TGTGCCAGCGGGGGGAACTATGGCTACACCTTC.

This clone was observed a single time. V usage is TRBV28 and J usage is TRBJ1-2; D unclear. The germline CDR1 and CDR2 sequences are MDHEN and SYDVKM. This CDR3 contains 14 residues. Trimming took 5 bases from V and 6 from J, leaving 16 bases between them. The DNA of the CDR3 is TGTGCCAGCAGTAGTGCGGAGGGTGTCCATGGCTACACCTTC. Its translation: CASSSAEGVHGYTF.

The chain employs TRBV7-8 and TRBJ1-1, with a tentative D call TRBD1 (6 bases). Germline values: CDR1 SGHVS, CDR2 FQNEAQ. The CDR3 has 18 residues. Trimming left V 1 base short and J 1 base short, with 19 bases between. This CDR3 reads CASSLVAIGGLRNTEAFF. CDR3 sequence (DNA): TGTGCCAGCAGCTTAGTAGCGATCGGGGGGCTCAGGAACACTGAAGCTTTCTTT.

This chain uses TRBV15 with TRBJ1-3, with a tentative D call TRBD1 (6 bases). This CDR3 contains 14 residues. V dropped 3 bases and J dropped 4 bases, with 10 bases sitting between them. CDR1 and CDR2 from the germline V gene are LNHNV and YYDKDF (reference sequence). CDR3 nucleotides: TGTGCCACCAGCAGGGCCGGGACAGGAAACACCATATATTTT. This codes for CATSRAGTGNTIYF.

The V gene is TRBV30, the J gene TRBJ1-6, with D possibly TRBD1 on 6 matching bases. Deletions cut 0 bases from V and 7 bases from J, with 13 bases between. The CDR3 covers 15 residues. The germline V gene encodes CDR1 GTSNPN and CDR2 SVGIG (reference sequence). The CDR3 region is CAWSVTQTGNSPLHF. The CDR3 coding sequence is TGTGCCTGGAGTGTGACACAAACAGGGAATTCACCCCTCCACTTT.

V is TRBV5-1 and J is TRBJ1-1; D ambiguous. Deletions cut 0 bases from V and 2 bases from J, with 14 bases between. The length of the CDR3 is 16 residues. Germline V lookup: CDR1 SGHRS, CDR2 YFSETQ. CDR3 sequence (DNA): TGCGCCAGCAGCTTGGCCACCGTGGGCCCCAACACTGAAGCTTTCTTT. Amino acids: CASSLATVGPNTEAFF.

CDR3 sequence reads: CASSLALAANYGYTF. The DNA of the CDR3 is TGTGCCAGCAGCTTAGCGCTGGCAGCTAACTATGGCTACACCTTC. The V and J genes are TRBV7-2 and TRBJ1-2, with D unresolved. The CDR3 is made up of 15 amino acids. V lost 0 bases, J lost 0 bases, and 8 bases lay in between. In germline, CDR1 is SGHTA, CDR2 FQGNSA.

J is TRBJ2-3 and V is TRBV4-1; 8 bases are shared with TRBD1. Losses at the gene ends were 1 base for V and 0 bases for J; bases not matched to a gene: 6. Germline lookup yields CDR1 MGHRA and CDR2 YSYEKL. The CDR3 sequence is 17 residues long. The CDR3 region is CASSQAHRGASTDTQYF. CDR3 bases: TGCGCCAGCAGCCAAGCGCACAGGGGGGCTAGCACAGATACGCAGTATTTT.